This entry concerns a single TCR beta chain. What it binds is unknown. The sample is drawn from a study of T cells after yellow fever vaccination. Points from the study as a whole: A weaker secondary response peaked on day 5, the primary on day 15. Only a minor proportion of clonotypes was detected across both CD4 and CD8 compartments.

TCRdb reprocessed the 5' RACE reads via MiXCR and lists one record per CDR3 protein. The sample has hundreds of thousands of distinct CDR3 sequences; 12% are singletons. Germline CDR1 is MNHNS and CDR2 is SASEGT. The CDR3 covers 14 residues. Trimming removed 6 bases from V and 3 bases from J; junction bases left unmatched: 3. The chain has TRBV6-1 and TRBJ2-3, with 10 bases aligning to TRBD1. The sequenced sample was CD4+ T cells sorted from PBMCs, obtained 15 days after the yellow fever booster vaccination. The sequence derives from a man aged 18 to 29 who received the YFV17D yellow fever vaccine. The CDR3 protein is CASRDRGRTDTQYF. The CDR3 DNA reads TGTGCCAGCAGAGACAGGGGGCGGACAGATACGCAGTATTTT.